The rows below give T cell receptor beta chains drawn from one sample of a study of blood T cell repertoires in COVID-19. Clones were sequenced by immunoSEQ multiplex PCR, and TCRdb holds only the in-frame ones, with some missing. This repertoire shows 110,000 or so clones, 75% to 90% found once; its top ten account for approximately 13%. The sample taken for sequencing was peripheral blood. These receptors were collected from a human donor in a cohort sampled during active COVID-19. Each CDR3 is given with its conserved first and last residue. The order of the fields is D gene, V gene, J gene, clone size, CDR3 DNA, CDR3 protein. A D gene is named only where the DNA matches it firmly. Size is stated for part of the rows, as once, few or many counts, or as a class when the clone is expanded.

TRBD1	TRBV7-2	TRBJ1-5	-	TGTGCCAGCAGCTTAAGGCGGGACAGGGGGTATCAGCCCCAGCATTTT	CASSLRRDRGYQPQHF
TRBD2	TRBV19	TRBJ2-3	-	TGTGCCAGTAGCCTCAGCGGGGGGGTGCCAGATACGCAGTATTTT	CASSLSGGVPDTQYF
-	TRBV6-1	TRBJ2-7	-	TGTGCCAGCAGTGAAGATCCGGGTTTTCAGGAGCAGTACTTC	CASSEDPGFQEQYF
-	TRBV29-1	TRBJ1-1	-	TGCAGCGTTGCTGCAGGGTACACTGAAGCTTTCTTT	CSVAAGYTEAFF
TRBD1	TRBV7-9	TRBJ2-1	once	TGTGCCAGCAGTCCCACGGTGGGGACAGGGGGCTTAAATGAGCAGTTCTTC	CASSPTVGTGGLNEQFF
TRBD2	TRBV5-1	TRBJ2-1	-	TGCGCCAGCAGCCACACTGCTAGCGGGGTGCCGTACAATGAGCAGTTCTTC	CASSHTASGVPYNEQFF
-	TRBV10-3	TRBJ2-7	once	TGTGCCATCAGGGGGGGCTACGAGCAGTACTTC	CAIRGGYEQYF
-	TRBV7-2	TRBJ1-1	-	TGTGCCAGCAGCTTAACCCCTATGAACACTGAAGCTTTCTTT	CASSLTPMNTEAFF
TRBD1	TRBV29-1	TRBJ2-7	-	TGCAGCGTGGAAGGGACAGGGGGCATTTACGAGCAGTACTTC	CSVEGTGGIYEQYF
-	TRBV19	TRBJ1-1	-	TGTGCCAGTAGGCCTAGATCTATGAACACTGAAGCTTTCTTT	CASRPRSMNTEAFF
-	TRBV15	TRBJ2-7	-	TGTGCCACCAGCATCGGGGGTGATTCCTACGAGCAGTACTTC	CATSIGGDSYEQYF
TRBD1	TRBV6-5	TRBJ2-4	-	TGTGCCAGCAGTCCGGGACAGGGTTTGGGCATTCAGTACTTC	CASSPGQGLGIQYF
-	TRBV9	TRBJ2-1	-	TGTGCCAGCAGCGTAACTTCCTACAATGAGCAGTTCTTC	CASSVTSYNEQFF
-	TRBV5-1	TRBJ2-3	-	TGCGCCAGCAGCTTGACAGGGTACGGCTCCACAGATACGCAGTATTTT	CASSLTGYGSTDTQYF
-	TRBV6-5	TRBJ2-3	-	TGTGCCAGCAGTTACTTGGGCAGCTCTAGCACAGATACGCAGTATTTT	CASSYLGSSSTDTQYF
-	TRBV4-1	TRBJ2-4	once	TGCGCCAGCAGCCAAGTTGTTAGAGAGGTCATTCAGTACTTC	CASSQVVREVIQYF
-	TRBV7-2	TRBJ2-1	-	TGTGCCAGCAGCTTAGAACCTACGGTGGTGTTCTTC	CASSLEPTVVFF
-	TRBV6-2/TRBV6-3	TRBJ1-1	once	TGTGCCAGCAGCCTCATTAACACTGAAGCTTTCTTT	CASSLINTEAFF
TRBD1	TRBV7-9	TRBJ2-1	-	TGTGCCAGCACGTCCTCCGGACAGGGGGTCTACAATGAGCAGTTCTTC	CASTSSGQGVYNEQFF
-	TRBV7-2	TRBJ2-2	-	TGTGCCAGCAGCTTAGGGAGCAACACCGGGGAGCTGTTTTTT	CASSLGSNTGELFF
-	TRBV7-3	TRBJ2-3	-	TGTGCCAGCAGCGCAAACCCAAATCGGGAAGATACGCAGTATTTT	CASSANPNREDTQYF
TRBD1	TRBV29-1	TRBJ1-3	-	TGCAGCGGGACAGGGAGTTCCGGAAACACCATATATTTT	CSGTGSSGNTIYF
-	TRBV29-1	TRBJ1-1	-	TGCAGCGTTGATAGCCCCCCCAAGAACACTGAAGCTTTCTTT	CSVDSPPKNTEAFF
-	TRBV5-5	TRBJ2-7	-	TGTGCCAGCAGCTTGGTTCCTAGCGCTACCTACGAGCAGTACTTC	CASSLVPSATYEQYF
TRBD1	TRBV15	TRBJ1-4	-	TGTGCCACCAGCAGAGATCAGATGGGGACAGGGGAAGAAAAACTGTTTTTT	CATSRDQMGTGEEKLFF
-	TRBV12-3/TRBV12-4	TRBJ2-1	once	TGTGCCAGCAGTTTGGGGGGCAATGAGCAGTTCTTC	CASSLGGNEQFF
-	TRBV3-1/TRBV3-2	TRBJ1-5	-	TGTGCCAGCAGCCAAGATGCGGCTTCCCAGCCCCAGCATTTT	CASSQDAASQPQHF
-	TRBV6-6	TRBJ1-1	-	TGTGCCAGCACCCAAGGGGGGGTGGGAACTTTCTTT	CASTQGGVGTFF
TRBD2	TRBV6-5	TRBJ2-5	-	TGTGCCAGCAGTCGGGGGGGACAAGAGACCCAGTACTTC	CASSRGGQETQYF
TRBD2	TRBV7-3	TRBJ2-1	few	TGTGCCAGCAGCAGGAATCTAGCGGCCTACAATGAGCAGTTCTTC	CASSRNLAAYNEQFF
TRBD2	TRBV5-1	TRBJ2-7	once	TGCGCCAGCAGCTTAAGCGGGGGCCGCTACGAGCAGTACTTC	CASSLSGGRYEQYF
-	TRBV23-1	TRBJ1-5	-	TGCGCCACCCCGTGGGGAGGAAGGTATCAGCCCCAGCATTTT	CATPWGGRYQPQHF
-	TRBV29-1	TRBJ2-1	-	TGCAGCGTTGAAAAGACTAGTAGGGGTGAGCAGTTCTTC	CSVEKTSRGEQFF